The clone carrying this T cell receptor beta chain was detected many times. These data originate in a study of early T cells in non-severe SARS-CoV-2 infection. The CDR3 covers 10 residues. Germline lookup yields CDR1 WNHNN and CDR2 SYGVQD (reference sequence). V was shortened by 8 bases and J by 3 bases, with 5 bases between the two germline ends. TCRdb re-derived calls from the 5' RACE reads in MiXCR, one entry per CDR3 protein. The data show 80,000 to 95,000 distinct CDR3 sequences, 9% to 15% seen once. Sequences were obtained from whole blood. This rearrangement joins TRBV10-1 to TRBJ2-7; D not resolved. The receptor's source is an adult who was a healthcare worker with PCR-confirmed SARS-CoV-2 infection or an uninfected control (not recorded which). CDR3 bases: TGCGCCAGCCCCGACTACGAGCAGTACTTC. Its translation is CASPDYEQYF.